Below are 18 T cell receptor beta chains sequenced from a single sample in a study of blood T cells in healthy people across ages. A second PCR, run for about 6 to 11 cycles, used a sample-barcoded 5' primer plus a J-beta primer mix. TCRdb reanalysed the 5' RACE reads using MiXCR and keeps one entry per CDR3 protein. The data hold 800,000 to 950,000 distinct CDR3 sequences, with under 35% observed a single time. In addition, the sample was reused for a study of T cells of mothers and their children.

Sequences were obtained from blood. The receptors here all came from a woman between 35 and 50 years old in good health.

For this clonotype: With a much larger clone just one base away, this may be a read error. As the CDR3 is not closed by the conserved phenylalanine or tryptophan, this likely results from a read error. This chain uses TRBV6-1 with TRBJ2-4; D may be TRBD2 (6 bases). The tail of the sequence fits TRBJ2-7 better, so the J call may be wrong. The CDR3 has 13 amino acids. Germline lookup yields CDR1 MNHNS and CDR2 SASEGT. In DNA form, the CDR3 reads TGTGCCAGCAGAGCGGGTCCTTGGAACGAGCAGTACTGC. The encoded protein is CASRAGPWNEQYC.

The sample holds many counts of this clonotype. DNA for the CDR3: TGCAGTGCTGGCAGGGAGGCCTATGGCTACACCTTC. Translating it yields CSAGREAYGYTF. The chain uses TRBV20-1 and TRBJ1-2, with D possibly TRBD1 on 5 matching bases. The V gene's germline CDR1 is DFQATT and CDR2 SNEGSKA (reference sequence). V was pared by 5 bases and J by 4 bases, with 11 bases between. CDR3 length equals 12 residues.

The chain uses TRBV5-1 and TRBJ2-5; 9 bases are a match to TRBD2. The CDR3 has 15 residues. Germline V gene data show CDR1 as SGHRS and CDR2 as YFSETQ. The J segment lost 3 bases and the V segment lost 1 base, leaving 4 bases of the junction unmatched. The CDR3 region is CASSLSSGAKETQYF. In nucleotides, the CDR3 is TGCGCCAGCAGCTTGTCTAGCGGGGCGAAAGAGACCCAGTACTTC.

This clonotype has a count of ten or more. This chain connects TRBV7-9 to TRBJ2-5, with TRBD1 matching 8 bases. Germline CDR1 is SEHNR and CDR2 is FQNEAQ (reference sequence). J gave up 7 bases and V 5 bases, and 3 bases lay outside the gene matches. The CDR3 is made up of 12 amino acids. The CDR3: CASSVDRGTQYF. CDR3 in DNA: TGTGCCAGCAGCGTAGACAGGGGGACCCAGTACTTC.

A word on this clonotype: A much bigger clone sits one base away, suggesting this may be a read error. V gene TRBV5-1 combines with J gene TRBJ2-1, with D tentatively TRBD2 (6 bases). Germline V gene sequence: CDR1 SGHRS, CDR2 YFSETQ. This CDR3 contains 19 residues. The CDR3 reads CASSLDGAGMIYSYSEQFF. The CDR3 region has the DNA TGCGCCAGCAGCTTGGACGGTGCGGGGATGATATACTCCTACAGTGAGCAGTTCTTC. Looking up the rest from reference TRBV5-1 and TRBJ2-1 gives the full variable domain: KAGVTQTPRYLIKTRGQQVTLSCSPISGHRSVSWYQQTPGQGLQFLFEYFSETQRNKGNFPGRFSGRQFSNSRSEMNVSTLELGDSALYLCASSLDGAGMIYSYSEQFFGPGTRLTVL.

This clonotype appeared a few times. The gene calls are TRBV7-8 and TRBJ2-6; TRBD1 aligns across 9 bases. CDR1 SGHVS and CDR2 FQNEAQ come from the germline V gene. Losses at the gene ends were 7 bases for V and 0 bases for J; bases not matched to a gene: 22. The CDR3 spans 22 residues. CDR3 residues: CASKEPLGGRGQGYSGANVLTF. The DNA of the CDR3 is TGTGCCAGCAAAGAACCCTTGGGTGGTAGGGGACAGGGTTACTCTGGGGCCAACGTCCTGACTTTC.

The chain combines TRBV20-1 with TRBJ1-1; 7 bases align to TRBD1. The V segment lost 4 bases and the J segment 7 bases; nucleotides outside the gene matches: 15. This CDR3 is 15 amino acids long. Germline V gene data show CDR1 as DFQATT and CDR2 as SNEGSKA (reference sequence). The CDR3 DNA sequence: TGCAGTGCTACGAGATCTGAGGGGGCCTGGGGTGAAGCTTTCTTT. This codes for CSATRSEGAWGEAFF.

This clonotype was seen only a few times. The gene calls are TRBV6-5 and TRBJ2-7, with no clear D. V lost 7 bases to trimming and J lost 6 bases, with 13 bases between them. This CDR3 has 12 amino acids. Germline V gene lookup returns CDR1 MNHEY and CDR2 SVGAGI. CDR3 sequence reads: CASTRTPGEQYF. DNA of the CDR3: TGTGCCAGCACCCGAACCCCTGGCGAGCAGTACTTC.

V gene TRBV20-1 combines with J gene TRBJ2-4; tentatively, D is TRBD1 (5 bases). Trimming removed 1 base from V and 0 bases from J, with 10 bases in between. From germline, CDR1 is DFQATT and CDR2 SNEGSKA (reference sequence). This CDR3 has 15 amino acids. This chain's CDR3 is CSARGTLVAKNIQYF. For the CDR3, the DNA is TGCAGTGCTAGAGGGACATTGGTAGCCAAAAACATTCAGTACTTC.

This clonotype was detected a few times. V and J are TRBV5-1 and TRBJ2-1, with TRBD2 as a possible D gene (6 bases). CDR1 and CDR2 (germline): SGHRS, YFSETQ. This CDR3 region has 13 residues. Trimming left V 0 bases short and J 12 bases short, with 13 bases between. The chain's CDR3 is CASSLGQEGTQFF. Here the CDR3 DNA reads TGCGCCAGCAGCTTGGGGCAGGAGGGCACGCAGTTCTTC.

CDR3 in amino acids: CASSGQTEETQYF. CDR3 coding DNA: TGCGCCAGCAGCGGACAGACGGAAGAGACCCAGTACTTC. The J gene is TRBJ2-5, the V gene TRBV5-1; the D gene is possibly TRBD1 (6 bases). Germline CDR1 reads SGHRS; CDR2 reads YFSETQ. The CDR3 runs 13 residues. Trimming left V 4 bases short and J 3 bases short, with 10 bases between.

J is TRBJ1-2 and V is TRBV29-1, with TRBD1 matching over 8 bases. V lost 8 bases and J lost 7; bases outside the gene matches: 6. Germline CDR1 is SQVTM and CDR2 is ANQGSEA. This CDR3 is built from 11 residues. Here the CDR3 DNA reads TGCAGCACCATAGGGACAGGTGGCTACACCTTC. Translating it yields CSTIGTGGYTF.

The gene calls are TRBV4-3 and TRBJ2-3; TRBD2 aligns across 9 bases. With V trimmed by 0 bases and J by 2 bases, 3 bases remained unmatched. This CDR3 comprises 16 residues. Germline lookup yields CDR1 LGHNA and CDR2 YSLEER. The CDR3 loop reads CASSQDTSGFTDTQYF. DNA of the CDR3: TGCGCCAGCAGCCAAGATACTAGCGGGTTCACAGATACGCAGTATTTT.

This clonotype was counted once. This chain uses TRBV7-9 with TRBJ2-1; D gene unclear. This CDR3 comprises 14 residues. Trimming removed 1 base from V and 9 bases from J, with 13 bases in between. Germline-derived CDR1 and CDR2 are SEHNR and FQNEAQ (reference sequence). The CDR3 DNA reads TGTGCCAGCAGCTTAGGTGCCTACGGAAGTGAGCAGTTCTTC. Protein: CASSLGAYGSEQFF.

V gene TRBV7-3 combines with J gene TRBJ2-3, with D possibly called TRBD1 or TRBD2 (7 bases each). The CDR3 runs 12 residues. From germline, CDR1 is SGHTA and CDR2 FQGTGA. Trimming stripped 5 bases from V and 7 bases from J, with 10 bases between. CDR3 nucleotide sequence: TGTGCCAGCAGCCAGGGGGGGTATACGCAGTATTTT. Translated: CASSQGGYTQYF. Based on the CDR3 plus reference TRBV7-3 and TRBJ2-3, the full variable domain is GAGVSQTPSNKVTEKGKYVELRCDPISGHTALYWYRQSLGQGPEFLIYFQGTGAADDSGLPNDRFFAVRPEGSVSTLKIQRTERGDSAVYLCASSQGGYTQYFGPGTRLTVL.

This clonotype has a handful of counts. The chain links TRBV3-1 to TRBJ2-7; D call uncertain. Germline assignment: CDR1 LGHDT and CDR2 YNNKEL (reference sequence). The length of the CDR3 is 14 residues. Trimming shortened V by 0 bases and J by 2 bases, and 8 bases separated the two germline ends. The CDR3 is CASSQEGSTYEQYF. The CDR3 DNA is TGTGCCAGCAGCCAAGAAGGCAGTACCTACGAGCAGTACTTC.

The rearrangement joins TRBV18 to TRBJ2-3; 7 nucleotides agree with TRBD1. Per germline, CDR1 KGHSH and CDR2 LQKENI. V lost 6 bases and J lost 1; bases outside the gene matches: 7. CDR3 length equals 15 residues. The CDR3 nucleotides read TGTGCCAGCTCCCATCGACAGGGCGGCACAGATACGCAGTATTTT. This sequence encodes CASSHRQGGTDTQYF.

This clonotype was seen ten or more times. CDR3 nucleotides: TGTGCCAGCAGCGTCGGGACTTCCGCCTACAATGAGCAGTTCTTC. Its protein product is CASSVGTSAYNEQFF. V and J are TRBV9 and TRBJ2-1; TRBD2 might be the D (6 bases). This CDR3 region has 15 residues. Germline V lookup: CDR1 SGDLS, CDR2 YYNGEE. V was pared by 2 bases and J by 2 bases, with 11 bases between.